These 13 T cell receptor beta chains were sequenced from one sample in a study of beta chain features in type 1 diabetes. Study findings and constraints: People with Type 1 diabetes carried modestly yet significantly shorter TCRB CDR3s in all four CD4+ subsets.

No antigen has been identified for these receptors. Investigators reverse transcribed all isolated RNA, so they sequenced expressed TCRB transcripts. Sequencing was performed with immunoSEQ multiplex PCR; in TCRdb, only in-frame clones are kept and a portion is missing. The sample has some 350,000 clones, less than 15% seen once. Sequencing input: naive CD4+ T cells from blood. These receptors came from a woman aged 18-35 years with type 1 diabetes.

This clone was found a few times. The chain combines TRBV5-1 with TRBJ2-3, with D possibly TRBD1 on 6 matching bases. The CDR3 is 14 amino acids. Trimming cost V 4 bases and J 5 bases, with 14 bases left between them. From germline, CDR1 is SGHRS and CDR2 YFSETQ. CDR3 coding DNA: TGCGCCAGCAGCACGGGACAACCGGGAGATACGCAGTATTTT. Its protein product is CASSTGQPGDTQYF. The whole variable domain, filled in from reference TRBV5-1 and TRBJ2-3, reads KAGVTQTPRYLIKTRGQQVTLSCSPISGHRSVSWYQQTPGQGLQFLFEYFSETQRNKGNFPGRFSGRQFSNSRSEMNVSTLELGDSALYLCASSTGQPGDTQYFGPGTRLTVL.

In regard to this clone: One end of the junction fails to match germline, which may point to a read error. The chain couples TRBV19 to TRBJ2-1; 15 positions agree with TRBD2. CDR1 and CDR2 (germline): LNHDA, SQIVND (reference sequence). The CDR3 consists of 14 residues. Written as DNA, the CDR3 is TGTGCCAGTAGTCTAGGACTAGCGGGAGGGCCTAAGCTCTTC. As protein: CASSLGLAGGPKLF.

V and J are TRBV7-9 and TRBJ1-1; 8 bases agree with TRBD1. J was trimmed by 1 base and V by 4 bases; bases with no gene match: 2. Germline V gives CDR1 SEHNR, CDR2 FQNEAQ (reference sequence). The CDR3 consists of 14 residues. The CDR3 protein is CASSSQGANTEAFF. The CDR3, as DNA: TGTGCCAGCAGCTCCCAGGGGGCGAACACTGAAGCTTTCTTT.

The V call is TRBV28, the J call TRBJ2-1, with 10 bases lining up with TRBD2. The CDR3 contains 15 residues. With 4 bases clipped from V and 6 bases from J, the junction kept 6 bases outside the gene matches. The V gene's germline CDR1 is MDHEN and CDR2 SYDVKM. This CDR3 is CASSWGASGSNEQFF. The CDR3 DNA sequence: TGTGCCAGCAGTTGGGGCGCTAGCGGGAGCAATGAGCAGTTCTTC.

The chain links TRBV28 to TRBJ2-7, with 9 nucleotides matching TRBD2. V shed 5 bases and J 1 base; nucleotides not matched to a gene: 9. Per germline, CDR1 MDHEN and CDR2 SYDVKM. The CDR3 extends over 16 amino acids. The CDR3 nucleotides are TGTGCCAGCAGTCCGCTGACTAGCGGACTTTCCTACGAGCAGTACTTC. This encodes CASSPLTSGLSYEQYF. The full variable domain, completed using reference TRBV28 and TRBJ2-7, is DVKVTQSSRYLVKRTGEKVFLECVQDMDHENMFWYRQDPGLGLRLIYFSYDVKMKEKGDIPEGYSVSREKKERFSLILESASTNQTSMYLCASSPLTSGLSYEQYFGPGTRLTVT.

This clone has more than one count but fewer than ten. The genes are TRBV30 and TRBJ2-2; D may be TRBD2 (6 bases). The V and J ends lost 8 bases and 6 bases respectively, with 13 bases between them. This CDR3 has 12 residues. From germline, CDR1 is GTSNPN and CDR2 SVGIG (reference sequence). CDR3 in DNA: TGTGCCGGAAGACTAGGATCCGGGGAGCTGTTTTTT. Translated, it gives CAGRLGSGELFF.

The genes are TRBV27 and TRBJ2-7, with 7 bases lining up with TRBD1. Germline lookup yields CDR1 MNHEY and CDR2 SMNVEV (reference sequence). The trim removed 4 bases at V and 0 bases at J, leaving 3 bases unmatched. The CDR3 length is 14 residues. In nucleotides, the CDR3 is TGTGCCAGCAGTTGGGGACAGCACTCCTACGAGCAGTACTTC. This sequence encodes CASSWGQHSYEQYF.

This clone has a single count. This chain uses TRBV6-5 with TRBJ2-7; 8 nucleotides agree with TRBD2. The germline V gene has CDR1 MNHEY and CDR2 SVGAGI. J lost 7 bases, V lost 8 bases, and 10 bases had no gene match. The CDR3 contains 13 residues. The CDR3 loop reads CASAQAGAGEQYF. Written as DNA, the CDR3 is TGTGCCAGCGCTCAAGCGGGAGCCGGGGAGCAGTACTTC.

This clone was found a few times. The CDR3 DNA reads TGTGCCAGCAGAGTACTAGACGACTATGGCTACACCTTC. Protein sequence: CASRVLDDYGYTF. V and J are TRBV28 and TRBJ1-2, with D unresolved. Per germline, CDR1 MDHEN and CDR2 SYDVKM. CDR3 length: 13 residues. Trimming took off 6 bases at V and 3 bases at J, with 11 bases between the two ends.

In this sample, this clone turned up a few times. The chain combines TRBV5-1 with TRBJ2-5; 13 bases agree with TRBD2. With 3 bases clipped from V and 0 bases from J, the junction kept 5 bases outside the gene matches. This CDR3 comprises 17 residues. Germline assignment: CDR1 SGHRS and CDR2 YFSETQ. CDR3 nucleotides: TGCGCCAGCAGCTGGGTAGGACTAGCGGGAGACCAAGAGACCCAGTACTTC. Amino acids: CASSWVGLAGDQETQYF. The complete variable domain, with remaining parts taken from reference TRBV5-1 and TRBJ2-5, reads KAGVTQTPRYLIKTRGQQVTLSCSPISGHRSVSWYQQTPGQGLQFLFEYFSETQRNKGNFPGRFSGRQFSNSRSEMNVSTLELGDSALYLCASSWVGLAGDQETQYFGPGTRLLVL.

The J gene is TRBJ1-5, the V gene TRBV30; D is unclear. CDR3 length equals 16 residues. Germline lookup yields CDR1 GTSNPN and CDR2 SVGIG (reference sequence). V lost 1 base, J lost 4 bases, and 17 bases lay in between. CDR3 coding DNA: TGTGCCTGGAGTGCCCCGGGGAGGTGGGCTAATCAGCCCCAGCATTTT. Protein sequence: CAWSAPGRWANQPQHF. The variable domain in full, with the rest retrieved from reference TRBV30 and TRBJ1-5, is SQTIHQWPATLVQPVGSPLSLECTVEGTSNPNLYWYRQAAGRGLQLLFYSVGIGQISSEVPQNLSASRPQDRQFILSSKKLLLSDSGFYLCAWSAPGRWANQPQHFGDGTRLSIL.

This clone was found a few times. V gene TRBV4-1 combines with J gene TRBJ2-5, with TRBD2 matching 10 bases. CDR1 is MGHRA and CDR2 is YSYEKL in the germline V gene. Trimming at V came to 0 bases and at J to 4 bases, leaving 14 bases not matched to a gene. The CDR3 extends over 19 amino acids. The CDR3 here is CASSQDRVRLAGESETQYF. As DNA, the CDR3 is TGCGCCAGCAGCCAAGATAGAGTCCGGCTAGCGGGAGAGTCAGAGACCCAGTACTTC.

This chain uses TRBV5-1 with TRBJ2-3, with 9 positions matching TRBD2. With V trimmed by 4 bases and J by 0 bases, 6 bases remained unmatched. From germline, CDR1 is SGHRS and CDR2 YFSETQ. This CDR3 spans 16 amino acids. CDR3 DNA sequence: TGCGCCAGCAGCGATCTAGCGGGACTAAGCACAGATACGCAGTATTTT. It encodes CASSDLAGLSTDTQYF.